What follows describes a single T cell receptor (beta chain). Its antigen has not been determined. Base-call qualities are not available, and no considerably larger clone is one nucleotide away. These data are taken from a study of blood T cell repertoires in COVID-19 (dated by TCRdb to 2020 to 2022). Regarding the complete study: Collaborator samples came from the United States, Italy and Spain and covered acute and convalescent phases of COVID-19. Where HLA class I and class II types were available, the types were taken from metadata supplied by the sample provider, not from assay-based typing. The material from the prospective study consisted of cDNA or gDNA derived from T cells, B-cell-depleted T cells, or PBMCs. The repertoires were released in a freely available public database intended as a resource for research on the immune response to SARS-CoV-2. Sample metadata almost always included a de-identified subject ID, COVID-19 status, age in years and sex. The samples were drawn from the first 160 participants of the ongoing ImmuneRACE study and from 950 to 1,500 subjects provided by 6 global collaborators. Deeply sampled blood TCRbeta repertoires from subjects exposed to, actively infected with, or recovered from COVID-19 were included in the dataset.

The immunoSEQ Assay, a bias-controlled multiplex PCR, was used to amplify TCRbeta CDR3 regions from genomic DNA. As for the original processing: Within the assay, amplification of reference gene primers was used to estimate how many nucleated cells each sample contained. Sequence reads were collapsed and filtered to measure the absolute abundance of every unique TCRbeta CDR3 rearrangement. For each sample, productive Simpson clonality was calculated as the square root of Simpson's diversity index across productive rearrangements. TCRdb limited this immuneACCESS table to in-frame rearrangements with V and J called. A share of clones is missing; checked studies link under half to unresolved V genes, and the rest is unexplained. V and J calls and clone size are as listed in that table; D and trimming were resolved from the DNA. Counted in this sample were approximately 75,000 clones; roughly 90% of them appeared once. About 27% of the sample comes from the top ten.

Collaborating institutions collected whole blood in K2EDTA tubes following their own protocols. For TCRbeta analysis, collaborators shipped samples in one of three forms: frozen whole blood, isolated PBMCs, or DNA extracted from either of those sample types. Study-wide conclusions, independent of this receptor: The amount of clinical and demographic metadata varied by source and participant and was provided uncurated.

For CDR1 and CDR2, the germline V gene (reference sequence) lists LNHDA and SQIVND. The CDR3, cysteine through phenylalanine, is 14 amino acids long. Of the read, only the CDR3 DNA is kept; its 42 bases are in frame from base 1. V loses 3 bases at its end and J loses 6 bases; junction bases beyond the gene matches: 6. Sequencing was carried out using peripheral blood. Rearrangement joined TRBV19 to TRBJ1-2; the central 8 bases match TRBD1. The origin of this receptor is a man between 50 and 59 years old with acute or convalescent COVID-19. The nucleotide sequence is given as TGTGCCAGTAGTATCGCACAGGGGGGTCATGGCTACACCTTC. It translates as CASSIAQGGHGYTF.